These 25 T cell receptor beta chains share one sample of origin, sequenced in a study of CD8+ T cells in alopecia areata. RNA, once extracted, was reverse transcribed into cDNA for use as the sequencing template. Clones were read by immunoSEQ multiplex PCR, and TCRdb kept only the in-frame ones, dropping some. The sample yields under 350,000 clones, 58% seen once. Treatment given: oral pan-JAK inhibitor, 5-10 mg twice daily. The source was CD4+ T cells sorted from blood, collected at week 24, from a patient treated with tofacitinib. The receptors come from a human donor with alopecia areata.

The V call is TRBV7-9, the J call TRBJ2-5; 8 bases line up with TRBD2. Trimming took 4 bases from V and 4 from J; bases not matched to a gene: 5. CDR1 and CDR2 (germline): SEHNR, FQNEAQ (reference sequence). CDR3 size: 14 residues. CDR3 coding DNA: TGTGCCAGCAGCTCACCGGGACTAGGAGAGACCCAGTACTTC. Protein: CASSSPGLGETQYF.

A remark on this clone: This sample also contains other DNA sequences that code for the same CDR3. The gene calls are TRBV20-1 and TRBJ2-3; unclear D gene. Trimming cost V 2 bases and J 4 bases, with 4 bases left between them. The CDR3 covers 11 residues. CDR1 is DFQATT and CDR2 is SNEGSKA in the germline V gene (reference sequence). The CDR3 DNA sequence: TGCAGTGCTAGATTGCCAGATACGCAGTATTTT. Its translation: CSARLPDTQYF.

This chain connects TRBV27 to TRBJ2-2; perhaps TRBD1 as D (5 bases). CDR1 is MNHEY and CDR2 is SMNVEV in the germline V gene (reference sequence). Trimming took off 0 bases at V and 3 bases at J, with 14 bases between the two ends. This CDR3 region has 17 residues. CDR3 nucleotide sequence: TGTGCCAGCAGTTTATCAGGGGCTCGCAGGGACACCGGGGAGCTGTTTTTT. This codes for CASSLSGARRDTGELFF.

The table lists this clone with a few counts. This chain joins TRBV2 and TRBJ2-1, with D uncertain. From germline, CDR1 is SNHLY and CDR2 FYNNEI. The CDR3 length is 12 residues. Trimming shortened V by 7 bases and J by 8 bases, and 12 bases separated the two germline ends. The CDR3 DNA is TGTGCCAGCACAGTCGGTGTGGATGAGCAGTTCTTC. Translation: CASTVGVDEQFF.

In this sample, this clone turned up a few times. J is TRBJ2-7 and V is TRBV9; tentatively, D is TRBD1 or TRBD2 (10 bases each). Germline CDR1 reads SGDLS; CDR2 reads YYNGEE. V was trimmed by 2 bases and J by 4 bases, leaving 34 bases between them. This CDR3 has 21 amino acids. The CDR3 bases are TGTGCCAGCAGCGTGGGAGATGGGACAGGGGCCCAAAGGACTAGCGGATACGAGCAGTACTTC. As protein: CASSVGDGTGAQRTSGYEQYF.

The V call is TRBV27, the J call TRBJ1-6; 9 bases are shared with TRBD1. The CDR3 consists of 15 residues. V shed 5 bases and J 9 bases; nucleotides not matched to a gene: 8. CDR1 is MNHEY and CDR2 is SMNVEV in the germline V gene (reference sequence). The CDR3 loop is CASSLTGTGSSPLHF. The CDR3 DNA reads TGTGCCAGCAGTCTAACCGGGACAGGGAGTTCACCCCTCCACTTT.

There are a few counts of this clone. This chain links TRBV29-1 with TRBJ2-7; 10 positions agree with TRBD2. Trimming cost V 4 bases and J 3 bases; bases outside gene matches: 6. CDR3 length: 14 residues. Germline CDR1 is SQVTM and CDR2 is ANQGSEA. The CDR3 nucleotides read TGCAGCGTTGGAGAACTAGCGGGAAGCTACGAGCAGTACTTC. This sequence encodes CSVGELAGSYEQYF.

This chain joins TRBV30 and TRBJ2-1, with TRBD1 matching over 8 bases. Germline trimming cut 4 bases from V and 16 bases from J; bases unmatched to any gene: 9. Germline CDR1 is GTSNPN and CDR2 is SVGIG (reference sequence). The length of the CDR3 is 11 residues. The CDR3 region is CAWNPGDRQFF. CDR3 nucleotides: TGTGCCTGGAACCCAGGGGACAGGCAATTCTTC.

A few counts support this clone. The chain is built from TRBV7-8 and TRBJ1-1, with D possibly matching TRBD1 (5 bases). This CDR3 comprises 17 residues. The germline V gene has CDR1 SGHVS and CDR2 FQNEAQ. Trimming took 2 bases from V and 5 from J, leaving 21 bases between them. For the CDR3, the DNA is TGTGCCAGCAGCTTAATTCCGGGACTCACGTTTGGGACTGAAGCTTTCTTT. Translation: CASSLIPGLTFGTEAFF.

This chain uses TRBV2 with TRBJ2-5; TRBD1 might be the D (6 bases). The CDR3 runs to 14 residues. CDR1 and CDR2 from the germline V gene are SNHLY and FYNNEI. Trimming stripped 4 bases from V and 2 bases from J, with 11 bases between. The CDR3 DNA follows: TGTGCCAGCAGTGGGACAGCAGGTCAAGAGACCCAGTACTTC. It yields the protein CASSGTAGQETQYF.

This clone was counted between two and nine times. The chain combines TRBV2 with TRBJ1-1; D is unresolved. In germline, CDR1 is SNHLY, CDR2 FYNNEI. This CDR3 is 12 amino acids long. Trimming removed 10 bases from V and 5 bases from J, with 14 bases in between. The CDR3 region has the DNA TGTGCCACCACTGGGGAGCGAACTGAAGCTTTCTTT. Residues: CATTGERTEAFF.

The chain has TRBV4-2 and TRBJ2-6; 8 bases align to TRBD1. The length of the CDR3 is 14 residues. With V trimmed by 3 bases and J by 9 bases, 4 bases remained unmatched. Germline CDR1 and CDR2: LGHNA and YNFKEQ. This CDR3 is CASSQGTGGNVLTF. For the CDR3, the DNA is TGTGCCAGCAGCCAGGGGACAGGAGGCAACGTCCTGACTTTC.

This chain connects TRBV5-1 to TRBJ1-4; TRBD1 agrees at 8 bases. The CDR3 sequence is 14 residues long. In germline, CDR1 is SGHRS, CDR2 YFSETQ. V lost 4 bases and J lost 6; bases outside the gene matches: 5. Here the CDR3 reads CASSRSGQDEKLFF. In nucleotides, the CDR3 is TGCGCCAGCAGCCGGTCGGGACAGGATGAAAAACTGTTTTTT.

V is TRBV9 and J is TRBJ2-2, with D unclear. The CDR3 extends over 16 amino acids. The germline V gene has CDR1 SGDLS and CDR2 YYNGEE. V lost 5 bases and J lost 0, with 14 bases in between. The CDR3 bases are TGTGCCAGCAGTGGGTCCCATGACGCGAACACCGGGGAGCTGTTTTTT. It encodes CASSGSHDANTGELFF.

This clone was recorded a few times. The chain has TRBV5-6 and TRBJ2-1, with D perhaps matching TRBD1 (6 bases). This CDR3 contains 14 residues. Germline V gene data show CDR1 as SGHDT and CDR2 as YYEEEE. The germline V and J ends were trimmed by 1 base and 9 bases, with 14 bases remaining between them. CDR3 sequence: CASSLRTAGSEQFF. CDR3 coding DNA: TGTGCCAGCAGCTTGAGGACAGCCGGTAGTGAGCAGTTCTTC.

This clone has just one count. The chain carries TRBV7-2 and TRBJ2-3; D not resolved. Deletions cut 1 base from V and 2 bases from J, with 7 bases between. The CDR3 is made up of 14 amino acids. CDR1 and CDR2 (germline): SGHTA, FQGNSA. CDR3 nucleotides: TGTGCCAGCAGCTTAGGGGTAATCACAGATACGCAGTATTTT. Translated, it gives CASSLGVITDTQYF.

The chain is built from TRBV30 and TRBJ2-7; 8 positions match TRBD1. The CDR3 has 13 residues. CDR1 and CDR2 from the germline V gene are GTSNPN and SVGIG (reference sequence). Trimming removed 7 bases from V and 2 bases from J; junction bases left unmatched: 7. The CDR3 is CAFRGPITYEQYF. DNA for the CDR3: TGTGCCTTCAGGGGGCCCATAACCTACGAGCAGTACTTC. Using reference TRBV30 and TRBJ2-7 for the parts outside the CDR3, the full variable domain is SQTIHQWPATLVQPVGSPLSLECTVEGTSNPNLYWYRQAAGRGLQLLFYSVGIGQISSEVPQNLSASRPQDRQFILSSKKLLLSDSGFYLCAFRGPITYEQYFGPGTRLTVT.

V usage is TRBV2 and J usage is TRBJ2-3; 11 nucleotides line up with TRBD2. The CDR3 loop spans 16 amino acids. V lost 4 bases to trimming and J lost 0 bases; unmatched junction nucleotides: 3. Germline V lookup: CDR1 SNHLY, CDR2 FYNNEI. DNA of the CDR3: TGTGCCAGCAGTGGCCGACTAGCGGGAAGCACAGATACGCAGTATTTT. Amino acid sequence: CASSGRLAGSTDTQYF.

This chain links TRBV4-2 with TRBJ2-5, with 10 bases that match TRBD2. The ends lost 1 base at V and 5 bases at J; junction bases unmatched: 7. Germline lookup yields CDR1 LGHNA and CDR2 YNFKEQ. The CDR3 totals 16 residues. The CDR3: CASSQVTAGGPETQYF. In nucleotides, the CDR3 is TGTGCCAGCAGCCAAGTGACAGCGGGGGGGCCCGAGACCCAGTACTTC.

This clone has a handful of counts. The genes are TRBV28 and TRBJ2-2, with D tentatively TRBD2 (5 bases). The CDR3 contains 15 residues. Trimming took 6 bases from V and 6 from J, leaving 17 bases between them. Per the germline V gene, CDR1 is MDHEN and CDR2 is SYDVKM. Here the CDR3 reads CASSPGGGRSGELFF. The CDR3 nucleotides are TGTGCCAGCAGCCCCGGTGGAGGAAGGTCCGGGGAGCTGTTTTTT.

In its sample, this clone was seen a few times. The chain has TRBV4-1 and TRBJ1-2; maybe TRBD1 (6 bases). This CDR3 is built from 13 residues. The germline V and J ends were trimmed by 0 bases and 7 bases, with 9 bases remaining between them. Germline V lookup: CDR1 MGHRA, CDR2 YSYEKL. CDR3 DNA sequence: TGCGCCAGCAGCCAAGAGGCAGGGGCTGGCTACACCTTC. The encoded protein is CASSQEAGAGYTF.

In its sample, this clone was seen once. For the CDR3, the DNA is TGTGCCAGCAGCTTAAGTTCTCTGGCCTCCTACGAGCAGTACTTC. It specifies CASSLSSLASYEQYF. The chain joins TRBV7-8 to TRBJ2-7; D is undetermined. Germline CDR1 SGHVS, CDR2 FQNEAQ. The CDR3 runs to 15 residues. With 2 bases removed from V and 0 bases from J, the gap between germline ends came to 11 bases.

J is TRBJ1-2 and V is TRBV19; the D is unclear. The ends were cut back, 3 bases at V and 0 bases at J, with 8 bases in the middle. This CDR3 is 14 amino acids long. From germline, CDR1 is LNHDA and CDR2 SQIVND (reference sequence). The CDR3 loop reads CASSMNLPNYGYTF. The CDR3 DNA is TGTGCCAGTAGTATGAACCTGCCTAACTATGGCTACACCTTC.

The gene calls are TRBV5-4 and TRBJ2-7; D gene uncertain. The germline V gene encodes CDR1 SGHNT and CDR2 YYREEE (reference sequence). The CDR3 runs 12 residues. Trimming stripped 4 bases from V and 2 bases from J, with 7 bases between. The CDR3 sequence: CASSLRPYEQYF. CDR3 sequence (DNA): TGTGCCAGCAGCCTCCGCCCCTACGAGCAGTACTTC. The variable domain in full, completed from reference TRBV5-4 and TRBJ2-7, reads ETGVTQSPTHLIKTRGQQVTLRCSSQSGHNTVSWYQQALGQGPQFIFQYYREEENGRGNFPPRFSGLQFPNYSSELNVNALELDDSALYLCASSLRPYEQYFGPGTRLTVT.

V and J are TRBV4-1 and TRBJ1-5; D is perhaps TRBD1 (5 bases). The CDR3 is made up of 16 amino acids. Deletions cut 0 bases from V and 5 bases from J, with 14 bases between. CDR1 is MGHRA and CDR2 is YSYEKL in the germline V gene. CDR3: CASSQDQGATYQPQHF. CDR3 in DNA: TGCGCCAGCAGCCAAGATCAGGGAGCCACTTATCAGCCCCAGCATTTT.